Below are 6 T cell receptor beta chains sequenced from a single sample in a study of blood T cell repertoires in COVID-19. The method was immunoSEQ multiplex PCR; TCRdb's version includes in-frame clones alone and lacks a portion of them. The repertoire has around 150,000 clones, about 83% of them found once; the top ten carry 3% to 3.5%. Sequenced material: PBMCs or T cells enriched from blood (not recorded which). The receptors derive from a woman in her forties or fifties with acute COVID-19.

This rearrangement joins TRBV6-2 or TRBV6-3 to TRBJ2-2; 10 bases line up with TRBD1. Germline V lookup: CDR1 MNHEY, CDR2 SVGEGT. Unmatched junction bases numbered 11, after V lost 3 bases and J lost 4 bases. The CDR3 is made up of 18 amino acids. In DNA form, the CDR3 reads TGTGCCAGCAGTTATACCTCGAGGACAGGGGGTATCACCGGGGAGCTGTTTTTT. This encodes CASSYTSRTGGITGELFF.

This chain joins TRBV6-5 and TRBJ2-6, with a possible D match to TRBD1 (6 bases). Germline V lookup: CDR1 MNHEY, CDR2 SVGAGI. Trimming removed 4 bases from V and 4 bases from J, with 11 bases in between. This CDR3 is 15 amino acids long. The CDR3 DNA reads as TGTGCCAGCAGTTTAACAGGGTCCGGGGCCAACGTCCTGACTTTC. Translation gives CASSLTGSGANVLTF.

V gene TRBV7-2 combines with J gene TRBJ1-4; D possibly corresponds to TRBD1 (5 bases). Germline assignment: CDR1 SGHTA and CDR2 FQGNSA. The CDR3 is made up of 15 amino acids. V was pared by 5 bases and J by 7 bases, with 17 bases between. The CDR3 reads CASSVQGIGSEKLFF. The DNA for the CDR3 is TGTGCCAGCAGCGTCCAGGGAATAGGCTCTGAAAAACTGTTTTTT. The full variable domain, rest sourced from reference TRBV7-2 and TRBJ1-4, is GAGVSQSPSNKVTEKGKDVELRCDPISGHTALYWYRQSLGQGLEFLIYFQGNSAPDKSGLPSDRFSAERTGGSVSTLTIQRTQQEDSAVYLCASSVQGIGSEKLFFGSGTQLSVL.

This rearrangement joins TRBV19 to TRBJ1-2, with 9 bases aligning to TRBD1. Trimming cost V 6 bases and J 8 bases; bases outside gene matches: 13. The CDR3 loop spans 15 amino acids. The germline V gene encodes CDR1 LNHDA and CDR2 SQIVND (reference sequence). The CDR3 spells CASSDPGTGSSGYTF. The DNA for the CDR3 is TGTGCCAGTAGCGACCCCGGGACAGGGTCGTCAGGCTACACCTTC.

The chain carries TRBV2 and TRBJ1-4; no definite D call. The V and J ends lost 6 bases and 3 bases respectively, with 23 bases between them. The CDR3 contains 18 residues. The germline gives CDR1 SNHLY, CDR2 FYNNEI. The CDR3, as DNA: TGTGCCAGCAGCGACATCCGGGATTCCGGTCTGGCTAATGAAAAACTGTTTTTT. Amino acids: CASSDIRDSGLANEKLFF.

The chain uses TRBV2 and TRBJ2-5, with a possible D match to TRBD2 (5 bases). The CDR3 is 13 amino acids. The V gene's germline CDR1 is SNHLY and CDR2 FYNNEI. Trimming removed 6 bases at V and 4 bases at J, with 12 bases between. The CDR3 loop is CASRRSGGETQYF. The CDR3 nucleotides read TGTGCCAGCAGACGGAGCGGCGGAGAGACCCAGTACTTC.